This TCR beta chain came from a study of T cell changes during pregnancy in multiple sclerosis. This CDR3 is 15 amino acids long. The V and J ends lost 1 base and 1 base respectively, with 11 bases between them. Per the germline V gene, CDR1 is MGHRA and CDR2 is YSYEKL. Some clones are missing from TCRdb's copy, which holds only in-frame ones; the method was immunoSEQ multiplex PCR. Of about 50,000 clones listed, about 90% are singletons. This chain uses TRBV4-1 with TRBJ2-7; the D gene is possibly TRBD1 (6 bases). The sequencing used CD8+ T cells from peripheral blood mononuclear cells, collected after pregnancy. This clonotype was obtained from a female donor with multiple sclerosis, enrolled in a pregnancy study. For the CDR3, the DNA is TGCGCCAGCAGCCAAGTTATGGACAGATCCTACGAGCAGTACTTC. This sequence encodes CASSQVMDRSYEQYF.